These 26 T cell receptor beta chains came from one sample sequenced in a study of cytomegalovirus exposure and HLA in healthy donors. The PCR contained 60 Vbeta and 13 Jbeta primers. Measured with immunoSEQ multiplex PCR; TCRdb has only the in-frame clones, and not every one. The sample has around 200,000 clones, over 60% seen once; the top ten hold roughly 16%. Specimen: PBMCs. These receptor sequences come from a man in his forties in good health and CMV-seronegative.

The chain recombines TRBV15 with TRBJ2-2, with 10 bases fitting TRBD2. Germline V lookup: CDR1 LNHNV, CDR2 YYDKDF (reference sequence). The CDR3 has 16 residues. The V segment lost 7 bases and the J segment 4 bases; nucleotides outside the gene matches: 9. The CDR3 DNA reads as TGTGCCACCACCAGGGAGCGGGGGGGCCTCACCGGGGAGCTGTTTTTT. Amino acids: CATTRERGGLTGELFF.

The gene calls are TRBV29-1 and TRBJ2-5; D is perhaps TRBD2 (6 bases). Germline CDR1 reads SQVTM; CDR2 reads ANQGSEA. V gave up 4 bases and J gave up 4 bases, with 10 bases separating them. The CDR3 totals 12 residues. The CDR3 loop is CSVVRETETQYF. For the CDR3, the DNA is TGCAGCGTTGTTCGGGAGACAGAGACCCAGTACTTC.

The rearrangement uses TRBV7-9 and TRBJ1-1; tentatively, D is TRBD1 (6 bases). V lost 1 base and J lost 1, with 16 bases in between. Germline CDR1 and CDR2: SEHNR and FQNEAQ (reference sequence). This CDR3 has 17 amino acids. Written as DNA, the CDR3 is TGTGCCAGCAGCTTAGTCCCAGGGGCTGGGTCGAACACTGAAGCTTTCTTT. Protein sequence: CASSLVPGAGSNTEAFF.

The CDR3: CAWSQGANEQFF. The CDR3, as DNA: TGTGCCTGGAGCCAGGGGGCCAATGAGCAGTTCTTC. The V and J genes are TRBV30 and TRBJ2-1; 8 bases are shared with TRBD1. V lost 3 bases to trimming and J lost 6 bases; unmatched junction nucleotides: 1. The CDR3 has 12 amino acids. Germline CDR1 and CDR2: GTSNPN and SVGIG (reference sequence).

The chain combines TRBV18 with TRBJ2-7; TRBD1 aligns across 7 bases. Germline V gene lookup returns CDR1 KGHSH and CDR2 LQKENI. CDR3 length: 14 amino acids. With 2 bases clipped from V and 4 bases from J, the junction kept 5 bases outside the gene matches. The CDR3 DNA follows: TGTGCCAGCTCACCAAGACAGGGTTATTACGAGCAGTACTTC. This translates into CASSPRQGYYEQYF.

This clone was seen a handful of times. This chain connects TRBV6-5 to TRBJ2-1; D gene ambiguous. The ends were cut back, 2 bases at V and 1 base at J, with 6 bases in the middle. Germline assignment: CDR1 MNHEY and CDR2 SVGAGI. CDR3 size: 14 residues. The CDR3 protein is CASSYRESYNEQFF. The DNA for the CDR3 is TGTGCCAGCAGTTACAGAGAATCCTACAATGAGCAGTTCTTC.

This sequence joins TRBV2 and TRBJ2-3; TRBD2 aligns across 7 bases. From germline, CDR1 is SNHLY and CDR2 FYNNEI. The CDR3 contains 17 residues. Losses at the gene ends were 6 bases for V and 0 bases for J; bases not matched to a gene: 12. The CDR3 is CASSESGMNPSTDTQYF. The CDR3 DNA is TGTGCCAGCAGCGAGAGCGGGATGAACCCTAGCACAGATACGCAGTATTTT.

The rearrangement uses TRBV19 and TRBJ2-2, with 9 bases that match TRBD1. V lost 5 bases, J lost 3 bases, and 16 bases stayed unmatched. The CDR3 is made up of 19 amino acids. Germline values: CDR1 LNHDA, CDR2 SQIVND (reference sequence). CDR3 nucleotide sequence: TGTGCCAGTAGTCTCCGGGGACAGGGAGGTGCGGGATACACCGGGGAGCTGTTTTTT. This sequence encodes CASSLRGQGGAGYTGELFF.

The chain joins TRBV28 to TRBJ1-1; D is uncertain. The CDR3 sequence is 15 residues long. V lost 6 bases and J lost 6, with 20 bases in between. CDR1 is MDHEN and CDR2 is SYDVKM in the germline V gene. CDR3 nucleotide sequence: TGTGCCAGCAGCCCCCCCGATCCGGGAATATCTGAAGCTTTCTTT. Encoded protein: CASSPPDPGISEAFF.

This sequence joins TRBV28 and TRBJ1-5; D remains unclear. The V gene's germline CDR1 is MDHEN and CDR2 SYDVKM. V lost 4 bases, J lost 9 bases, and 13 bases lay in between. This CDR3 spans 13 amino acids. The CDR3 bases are TGTGCCAGCAGTTCCGGACTGGTGGGGCCCCAGCATTTT. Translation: CASSSGLVGPQHF. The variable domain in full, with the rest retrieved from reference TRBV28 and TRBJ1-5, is DVKVTQSSRYLVKRTGEKVFLECVQDMDHENMFWYRQDPGLGLRLIYFSYDVKMKEKGDIPEGYSVSREKKERFSLILESASTNQTSMYLCASSSGLVGPQHFGDGTRLSIL.

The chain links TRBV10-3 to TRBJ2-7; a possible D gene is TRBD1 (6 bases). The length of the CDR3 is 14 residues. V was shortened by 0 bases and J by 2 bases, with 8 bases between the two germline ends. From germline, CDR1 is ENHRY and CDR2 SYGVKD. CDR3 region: CAISESTGPYEQYF. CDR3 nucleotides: TGTGCCATCAGTGAGTCGACAGGTCCCTACGAGCAGTACTTC.

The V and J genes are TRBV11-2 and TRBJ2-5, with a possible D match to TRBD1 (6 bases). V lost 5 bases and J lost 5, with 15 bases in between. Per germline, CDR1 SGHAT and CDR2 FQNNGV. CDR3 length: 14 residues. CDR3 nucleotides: TGTGCCAGCAGCCCCCAGGGGTCAGGCGAGACCCAGTACTTC. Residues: CASSPQGSGETQYF.

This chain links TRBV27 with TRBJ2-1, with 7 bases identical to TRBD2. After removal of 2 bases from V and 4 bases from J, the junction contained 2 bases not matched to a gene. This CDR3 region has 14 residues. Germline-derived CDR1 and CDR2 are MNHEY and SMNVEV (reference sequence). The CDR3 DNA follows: TGTGCCAGCAGTTTAGGACTAGATTACAATGAGCAGTTCTTC. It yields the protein CASSLGLDYNEQFF.

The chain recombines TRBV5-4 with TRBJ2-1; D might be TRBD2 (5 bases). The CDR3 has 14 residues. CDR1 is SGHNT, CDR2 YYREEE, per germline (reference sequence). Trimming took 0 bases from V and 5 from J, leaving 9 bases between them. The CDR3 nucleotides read TGTGCCAGCAGCTTGGCGACTAAAAACAATGAGCAGTTCTTC. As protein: CASSLATKNNEQFF.

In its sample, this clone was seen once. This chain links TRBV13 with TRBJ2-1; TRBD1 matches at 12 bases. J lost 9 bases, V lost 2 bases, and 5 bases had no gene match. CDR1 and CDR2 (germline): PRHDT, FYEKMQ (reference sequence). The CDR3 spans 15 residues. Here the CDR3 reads CASSLKGQGAGEQFF. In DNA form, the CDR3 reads TGTGCCAGCAGCTTAAAGGGACAGGGGGCTGGTGAGCAGTTCTTC.

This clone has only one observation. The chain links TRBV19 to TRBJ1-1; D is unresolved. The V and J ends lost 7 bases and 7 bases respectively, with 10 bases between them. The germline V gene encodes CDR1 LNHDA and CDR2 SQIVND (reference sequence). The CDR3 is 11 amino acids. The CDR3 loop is CASIGPYEAFF. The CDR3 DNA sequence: TGTGCCAGTATTGGGCCCTATGAAGCTTTCTTT.

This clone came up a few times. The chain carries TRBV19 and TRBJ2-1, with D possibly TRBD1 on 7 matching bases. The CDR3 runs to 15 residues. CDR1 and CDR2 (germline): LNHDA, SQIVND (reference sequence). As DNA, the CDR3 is TGTGCTATCGGAGGGTCAGGGGGTTCCTACAATGAGCAGTTCTTC. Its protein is CAIGGSGGSYNEQFF.

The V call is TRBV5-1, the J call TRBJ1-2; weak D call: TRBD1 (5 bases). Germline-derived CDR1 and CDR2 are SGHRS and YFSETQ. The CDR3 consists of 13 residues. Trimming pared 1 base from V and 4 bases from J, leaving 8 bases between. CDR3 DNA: TGCGCCAGCAGCTTGTCACAGGTCTATGGCTACACCTTC. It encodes CASSLSQVYGYTF.

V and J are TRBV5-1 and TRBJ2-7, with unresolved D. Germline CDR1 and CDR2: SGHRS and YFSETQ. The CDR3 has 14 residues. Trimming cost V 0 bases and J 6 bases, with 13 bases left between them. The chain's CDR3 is CASSLETSRSEQYF. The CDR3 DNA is TGCGCCAGCAGCTTGGAGACTTCACGGAGCGAGCAGTACTTC.

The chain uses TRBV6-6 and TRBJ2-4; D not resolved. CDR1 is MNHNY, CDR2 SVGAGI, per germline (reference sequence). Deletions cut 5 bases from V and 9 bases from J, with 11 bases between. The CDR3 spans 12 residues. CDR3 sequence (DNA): TGTGCCAGCAGTCGTCCGAGAGGCATTCAGTACTTC. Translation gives CASSRPRGIQYF.

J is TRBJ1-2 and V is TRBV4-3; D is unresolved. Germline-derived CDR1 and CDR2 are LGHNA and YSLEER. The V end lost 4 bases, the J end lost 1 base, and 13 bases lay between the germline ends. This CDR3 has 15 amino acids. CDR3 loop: CASSLIFTVNYGYTF. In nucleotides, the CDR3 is TGCGCCAGCAGCCTCATTTTTACAGTTAACTATGGCTACACCTTC.

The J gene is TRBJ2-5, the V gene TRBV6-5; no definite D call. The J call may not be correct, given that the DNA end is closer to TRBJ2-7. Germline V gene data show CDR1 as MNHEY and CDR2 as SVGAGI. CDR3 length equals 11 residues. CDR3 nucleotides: TGTGCCAGCAGTGATTCCTACGAGCAGTACTTC. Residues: CASSDSYEQYF.

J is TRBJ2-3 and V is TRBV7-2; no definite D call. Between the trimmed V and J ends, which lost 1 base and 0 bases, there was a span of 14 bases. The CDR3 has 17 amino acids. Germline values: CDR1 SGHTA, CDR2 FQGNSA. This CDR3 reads CASSLGSGGGSTDTQYF. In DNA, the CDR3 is TGTGCCAGCAGCTTAGGCTCGGGTGGCGGAAGCACAGATACGCAGTATTTT.

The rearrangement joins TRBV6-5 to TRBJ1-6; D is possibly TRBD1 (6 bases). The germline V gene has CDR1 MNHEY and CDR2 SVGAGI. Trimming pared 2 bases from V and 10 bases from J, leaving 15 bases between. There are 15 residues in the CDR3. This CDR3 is CASSYTTGRGSPLHF. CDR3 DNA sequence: TGTGCCAGCAGTTACACGACGGGCAGGGGCTCACCCCTCCACTTT.

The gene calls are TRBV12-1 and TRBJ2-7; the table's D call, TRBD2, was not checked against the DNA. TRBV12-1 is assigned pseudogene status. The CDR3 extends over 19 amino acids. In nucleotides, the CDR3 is TGTGCCAGCAGCTTTTATTACCCGGACTACCCCATTCCCTACTACGAGCAGTACTTC. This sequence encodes CASSFYYPDYPIPYYEQYF.

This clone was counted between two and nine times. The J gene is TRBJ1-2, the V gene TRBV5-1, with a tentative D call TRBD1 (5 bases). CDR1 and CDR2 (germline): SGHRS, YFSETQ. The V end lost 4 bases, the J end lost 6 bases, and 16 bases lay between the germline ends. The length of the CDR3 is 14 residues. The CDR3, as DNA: TGCGCCAGCAGCCCGGCCCCAGGGTTCGATGGCTACACCTTC. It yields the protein CASSPAPGFDGYTF. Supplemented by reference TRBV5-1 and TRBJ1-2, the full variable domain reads KAGVTQTPRYLIKTRGQQVTLSCSPISGHRSVSWYQQTPGQGLQFLFEYFSETQRNKGNFPGRFSGRQFSNSRSEMNVSTLELGDSALYLCASSPAPGFDGYTFGSGTRLTVV.